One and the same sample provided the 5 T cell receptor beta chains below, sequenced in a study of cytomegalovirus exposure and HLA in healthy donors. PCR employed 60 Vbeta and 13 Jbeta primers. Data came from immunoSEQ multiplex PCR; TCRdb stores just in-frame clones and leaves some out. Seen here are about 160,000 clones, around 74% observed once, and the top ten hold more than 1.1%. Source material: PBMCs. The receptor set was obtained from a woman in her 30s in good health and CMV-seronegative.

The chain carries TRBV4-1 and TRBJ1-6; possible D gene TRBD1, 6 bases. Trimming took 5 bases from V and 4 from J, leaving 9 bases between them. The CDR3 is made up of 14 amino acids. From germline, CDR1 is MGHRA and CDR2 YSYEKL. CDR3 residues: CASSSGQYNSPLHF. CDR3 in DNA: TGCGCCAGCAGCTCCGGACAGTATAATTCACCCCTCCACTTT.

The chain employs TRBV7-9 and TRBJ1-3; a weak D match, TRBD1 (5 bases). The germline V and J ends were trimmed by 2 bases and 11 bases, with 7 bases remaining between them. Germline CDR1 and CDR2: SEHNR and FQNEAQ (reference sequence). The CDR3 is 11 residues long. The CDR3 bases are TGTGCCAGCAGCTTAACAGGAGCCATATATTTT. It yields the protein CASSLTGAIYF.

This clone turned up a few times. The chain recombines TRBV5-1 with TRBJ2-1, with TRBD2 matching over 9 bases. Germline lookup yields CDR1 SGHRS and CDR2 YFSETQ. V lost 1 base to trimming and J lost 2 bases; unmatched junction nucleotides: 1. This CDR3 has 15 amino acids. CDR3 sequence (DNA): TGCGCCAGCAGCTTGTCTAGCGGGGCCTACAATGAGCAGTTCTTC. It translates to CASSLSSGAYNEQFF.

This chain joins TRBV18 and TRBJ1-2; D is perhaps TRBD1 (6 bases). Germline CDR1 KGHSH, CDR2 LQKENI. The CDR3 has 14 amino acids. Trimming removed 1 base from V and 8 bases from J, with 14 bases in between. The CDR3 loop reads CASSPQSGAEGYTF. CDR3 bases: TGTGCCAGCTCACCACAATCAGGGGCAGAAGGCTACACCTTC.

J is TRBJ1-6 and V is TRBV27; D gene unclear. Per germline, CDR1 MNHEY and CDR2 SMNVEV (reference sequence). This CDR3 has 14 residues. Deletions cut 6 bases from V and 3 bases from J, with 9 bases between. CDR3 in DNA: TGTGCCAGCAGAGAAAACTTCTATAATTCACCCCTCCACTTT. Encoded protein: CASRENFYNSPLHF.